The 10 T cell receptor beta chains below all came from one sample that was sequenced in a study of T cells in Graves' hyperthyroidism and ophthalmopathy. Using RNA transcripts as the source, TCR beta CDR3 regions were amplified. The TCR CDR3 was amplified in a first-round RT-PCR using the HTBI primer set. TCRdb reanalysed the multiplex PCR reads using MiXCR and keeps one entry per CDR3 protein. The sample holds over 700,000 distinct CDR3 sequences, 35% seen once. Sequencing input: blood. The receptors here all came from a woman aged 35 to 49 with Graves' hyperthyroidism.

In its sample, this clonotype was seen many times. The chain is built from TRBV24-1 and TRBJ1-1; D uncertain. V dropped 3 bases and J dropped 1 base, with 5 bases sitting between them. This CDR3 has 13 residues. The germline V gene encodes CDR1 KGHDR and CDR2 SFDVKD. The CDR3 sequence is CATSDAQNTEAFF. The CDR3 DNA reads TGTGCCACCAGTGATGCGCAGAACACTGAAGCTTTCTTT.

This clonotype was recorded at least ten times. The rearrangement links TRBV19 to TRBJ1-3, with unresolved D. Germline CDR1 LNHDA, CDR2 SQIVND (reference sequence). This CDR3 spans 12 amino acids. Trimming left V 6 bases short and J 5 bases short, with 8 bases between. CDR3 nucleotide sequence: TGTGCCAGTAGAACCACAAGAAACACCATATATTTT. Its translation is CASRTTRNTIYF.

This chain links TRBV20-1 with TRBJ1-4; 7 bases fit TRBD1. The CDR3 has 14 residues. The trim removed 4 bases at V and 2 bases at J, leaving 4 bases unmatched. Per the germline V gene, CDR1 is DFQATT and CDR2 is SNEGSKA (reference sequence). The CDR3 DNA sequence: TGCAGTGCTACAGAGGGGGCGACTAATGAAAAACTGTTTTTT. Its protein is CSATEGATNEKLFF.

The rearrangement links TRBV4-1 to TRBJ1-5; 9 bases map to TRBD1. This CDR3 contains 18 residues. Per germline, CDR1 MGHRA and CDR2 YSYEKL. Trimming removed 0 bases from V and 1 base from J; junction bases left unmatched: 7. CDR3 DNA sequence: TGCGCCAGCAGCCAAGATCGGGACAGGGTCGGAAGCAATCAGCCCCAGCATTTT. This translates into CASSQDRDRVGSNQPQHF.

The V call is TRBV15, the J call TRBJ2-7; D is possibly TRBD2 (6 bases). This CDR3 comprises 16 residues. CDR1 is LNHNV and CDR2 is YYDKDF in the germline V gene (reference sequence). The V end lost 0 bases, the J end lost 5 bases, and 17 bases lay between the germline ends. The CDR3 spells CATSRDVGGKRNEQYF. In DNA form, the CDR3 reads TGTGCCACCAGCAGAGATGTAGGAGGGAAAAGAAACGAGCAGTACTTC. The whole variable domain, remainder taken from reference TRBV15 and TRBJ2-7, is DAMVIQNPRYQVTQFGKPVTLSCSQTLNHNVMYWYQQKSSQAPKLLFHYYDKDFNNEADTPDNFQSRRPNTSFCFLDIRSPGLGDTAMYLCATSRDVGGKRNEQYFGPGTRLTVT.

The rearrangement links TRBV7-9 to TRBJ1-5; D not resolved. Per the germline V gene, CDR1 is SEHNR and CDR2 is FQNEAQ (reference sequence). The CDR3 has 17 amino acids. Trimming removed 5 bases at V and 2 bases at J, with 19 bases between. CDR3 in amino acids: CASSVTSGNTGNQPQHF. CDR3 sequence (DNA): TGTGCCAGCAGCGTCACTAGCGGGAACACCGGCAATCAGCCCCAGCATTTT.

This clonotype was counted a few times. This chain uses TRBV4-2 with TRBJ2-7; unclear D gene. Trimming stripped 1 base from V and 6 bases from J, with 10 bases between. There are 13 residues in the CDR3. Germline CDR1 LGHNA, CDR2 YNFKEQ. The CDR3 spells CASSQAYSSEQYF. In DNA, the CDR3 is TGTGCCAGCAGCCAAGCCTACAGCAGCGAGCAGTACTTC.

The chain employs TRBV20-1 and TRBJ1-6, with TRBD1 as a possible D gene (5 bases). Looked up from germline, CDR1 is DFQATT and CDR2 is SNEGSKA (reference sequence). The CDR3 has 15 residues. Trimming left V 2 bases short and J 8 bases short, with 16 bases between. The CDR3 is CSARHDSARHSPLHF. CDR3 bases: TGCAGTGCTAGACATGACAGCGCACGACATTCACCCCTCCACTTT.

This clonotype appeared a few times. The chain is built from TRBV6-5 and TRBJ1-2; D possibly corresponds to TRBD1 (5 bases). The CDR3 runs 12 residues. Per germline, CDR1 MNHEY and CDR2 SVGAGI. Between the trimmed V and J ends, which lost 10 bases and 8 bases, there was a span of 17 bases. The CDR3 reads CAIRRGVGGYTF. The CDR3 DNA reads TGTGCCATCCGTAGGGGAGTGGGAGGCTACACCTTC.

This clonotype was found once. The CDR3 end shows no conserved phenylalanine or tryptophan, and so a read error is likely. This chain joins TRBV19 and TRBJ1-1; D not resolved. CDR3 length: 12 amino acids. V was clipped by 5 bases and J by 5 bases, with 9 bases between them. CDR1 and CDR2 from the germline V gene are LNHDA and SQIVND (reference sequence). The CDR3 sequence is CASSEGVTEAFL. The CDR3 DNA follows: TGTGCCAGTAGTGAGGGTGTTACTGAAGCTTTCCTT.